This TCR beta chain is from a study of identical twins. Study outcomes and limitations: An excess of low generation probability was shown by twin-shared out-of-frame alpha sequences.

Unique molecular identifiers were present on the cDNA, and a universal primer site came from template switching. Each CDR3 protein gets one entry after TCRdb re-called the 5' RACE reads with MiXCR. The sample yields more than 1.5 million distinct CDR3 sequences, 32% seen once. The CDR3 contains 13 residues. The germline CDR1 and CDR2 sequences are MNHNS and SASEGT. As concerns this clonotype: Its antigen is not identified. Germline and junction disagree at one end, which may indicate a read error.

The J gene is TRBJ2-1, the V gene TRBV6-1; 7 bases are shared with TRBD2. The TCR was taken from a newborn girl in good health. Material for sequencing was cord blood. The CDR3 nucleotides read TGTACCAGCACCCTAGGGAGGGGCAATGAGCAGTTCTTC. Residues: CTSTLGRGNEQFF.